This T cell receptor beta chain is drawn from a study of cytomegalovirus exposure and HLA in healthy donors (dated by TCRdb to the late 2010s). Notes on the research overall: An earlier analysis of some 500 of the donors reported about 250 Gb of sequence data and some 100 million unique TCR beta sequences from 190 million or so T cells. An early release covering roughly 580 HLA-typed donors comprised approximately 290 gigabases of sequencing data and tens of millions of unique TCR sequences. The genetic ancestry cluster associated with self-reported Caucasian donors included over 65% of the 300 to 400 genotyped donors. The study aimed to test whether cataloging public T cell receptors could reveal signatures of past pathogen exposure. The study profiled the T cell repertoires of hundreds of subjects by immunosequencing and related them to cytomegalovirus serostatus. Along with the 666-subject first cohort, a separate validation cohort of approximately 110 different subjects was used. High-throughput TCR immunosequencing, statistical association of individual TCRs with disease status, and machine learning were combined to predict cytomegalovirus infection status. A later analysis re-examined previously published TCR beta repertoires from 600 to 700 donors and added high-resolution HLA genotyping to investigate patterns of TCR occurrence. The later analysis used no new phenotypic data to find candidate immune exposures, relying instead on TCR beta sequences and their occurrence across donors. An earlier analysis of some 500 of the donors used high-throughput TCR beta sequencing to judge whether each TCR beta V gene segment behaved as functional or pseudogenic. Donor age, sex, ethnicity and CMV serostatus were compiled alongside the repertoire data. A later genetic analysis took genome-wide SNP genotypes for about three fifths of the roughly 670 donors and used that subset as a discovery cohort. Every repertoire in the discovery cohort had been generated on one and the same sequencing platform. Both class I and class II loci were covered by HLA typing, at four-digit resolution. Typing coverage varied by locus: roughly 620-640 donors for A, B, C, DRB1 and DQB1; roughly 560 for DQA1; approximately 610 for DPA1; roughly 450 for DPB1. A few DR-DQ haplotypes were treated as single units for association and clustering because of strong linkage in the cohort. Among over 350 genotyped donors of the cohort, an average of approximately 240,000 unique TCR beta nucleotide sequences were sequenced per donor, about a sixth of them non-productive. Here is what the overall study found, with its caveats: In a later analysis, TCR association rates were found to vary across HLA loci, with the most associated TCRs seen for DRB1 alleles and the fewest for HLA-C alleles. HLA typing was unavailable for some donors at each locus, so association tests used only the typed subset. The sequencing pipeline was judged likely to have produced a cluster of highly shared sequence variants as a technical artifact. Strong co-occurrence of HLA alleles, especially DR and DQ, made assigning TCR associations to individual alleles difficult. A later analysis associated about 17,000 TCR beta sequences with specific HLA alleles at a false discovery rate of 0.05. According to the authors, the approach could potentially be generalized to other disease states and immunological phenotypes. In both the original and validation cohorts, the classifier was reported to diagnose cytomegalovirus status with high specificity and sensitivity. Only TCR beta chains were sequenced in this cohort, and the absence of alpha or paired-chain data limited detectable features. A later analysis found that HLA-associated TCR beta chains were more clonally expanded and had lower generation probabilities than equally common non-associated chains. In a later genetic analysis, a missense DCLRE1C variant was associated with V-gene and J-gene trimming of TCR beta chains, and the association was replicated in an independent cohort. Linkage disequilibrium might explain the correlated functional status among segregating V segments, but an unknown experimental factor could not be ruled out. Because the 87-base-pair reads could not distinguish some IMGT-functional V segments, including TRBV6-2 and TRBV6-3, those segments were excluded. The earlier analysis of fewer than 750 of the donors excluded some 15 rarely observed V segments, including chromosome 9 orphons, because counts were too low. In a later analysis, most CMV-associated TCR beta chains were found to appear HLA-restricted, with HLA associations seemingly driven largely by CMV exposure. According to a later analysis, parvovirus B19, influenza, CMV and Epstein-Barr virus appeared linked to several top co-occurrence clusters. In vitro tests confirmed that a few of the cytomegalovirus-associated TCR beta chains recognize cytomegalovirus antigens. In a later genetic analysis, fewer N-insertions in productive TCRs were reported among donors in an Asian-associated ancestry cluster than the 666-donor mean. A further reported finding was that TCR beta sequences accurately predicted the HLA-A and HLA-B alleles for most subjects in the first cohort. For the cohort, immune exposure information was limited to CMV serostatus. Broadly in line with IMGT annotations, most TCR beta V segments showed up in productive rearrangements about 87% or about 30% of the time in an earlier analysis of around 550 of the donors. Presence/absence analyses assumed roughly uniform sequencing depth across donors, an assumption that may not hold. Across donors, most TCR sequences were observed very rarely, whereas some public TCRs were present in many individuals. The study gave a list of 150 to 200 TCR beta chains associated with cytomegalovirus.

Reading from cysteine to phenylalanine, the CDR3 counts 15 amino acids. The only DNA kept is the CDR3, 45 bases in frame from the first base. Unmatched junction bases come to 4, with V trimmed by 6 bases and J by 4 bases. CDR1 is given as MNHEY and CDR2 as SVGAGI, both from the germline V gene. This clone has a handful of counts. What antigen it recognizes has not been identified. Base qualities are not at hand, and no much larger clone is one base apart. The cohort comprised 710 or so healthy bone marrow donors. At the time of sampling, every cohort member was nominally healthy, though immune exposures that went unrecorded were likely present. The donor tested CMV seronegative, placing the donor among the approximately 400 seronegative members of the cohort. A peripheral blood sample was provided by each donor, and peripheral blood mononuclear cells were used for TCR beta sequencing. The Qiagen DNeasy Blood Extraction Kit was used to extract genomic DNA from the blood cell samples.

Library creation used the immunoSEQ multiplex PCR assay. For the multiplex PCR, a mixture combining 60 forward primers for TCR Vbeta segments and 13 reverse primers for TCR Jbeta segments was used. The CDR3 region of rearranged TCR beta genes was amplified from genomic DNA with a multiplex PCR assay. Amplified TCR beta libraries were sequenced as 87-base-pair reads on the Illumina HiSeq System. The published analysis was carried out like this. A later analysis counted around 72 million unique TCR beta chains across the 666 repertoires, and around 9.9 million of these chains were shared by at least two donors. Raw reads were error-corrected and collapsed into unique sequences by a nearest-neighbor algorithm in which closely related sequences were merged to remove PCR and sequencing errors. To assign V, D and J gene segments, CDR3 sequences were aligned to IMGT reference sequences. For a sequence to be retained, a match of at least six nucleotides to both a V gene segment and a J gene segment was required. A rearrangement was called productive if the CDR3 had no stop codons and remained in frame with V and J, and every other rearrangement was called non-productive. CDR3 was defined according to IMGT convention as the region running from the second conserved V-encoded cysteine to the conserved J-encoded phenylalanine. In an earlier analysis of 550 to 650 of the donors, sequences lacking an unambiguous match to a single V gene segment were excluded. An earlier analysis of several hundred of the donors called V segments functional above 56.7% productive rearrangements and segregating when the between-donor standard deviation exceeded 5%. To diagnose cytomegalovirus status from the catalog of TCR beta chain sequences, a statistical classification framework was built. In a later analysis, V and J genes were assigned by comparing TCR nucleotide sequences against IMGT/GENE-DB human TR gene sequences. The TCRdist pipeline was used in a later analysis to assign CDR3 sequences and most-parsimonious VDJ recombination scenarios. In a later analysis, each TCR beta chain was defined by its CDR3 amino acid sequence together with its V-gene family, and reads lacking a unique V-gene family were excluded. A later analysis removed 550 to 650 highly shared, low-generation-probability nucleotide sequences to deal with suspected cross-contamination and a sequencing artifact. In a later analysis, a clonal expansion index for each public chain was calculated from normalized within-repertoire ranks of inferred template counts. A later analysis computed generation probabilities with a VDJ recombination model fitted to out-of-frame rearrangements, and checked the results against IGoR. Hypergeometric tests were used in a later analysis to score TCR-TCR, TCR-HLA and TCR-CMV co-occurrence, with a repertoire-size bias correction applied to the TCR pairs. In a later analysis, false discovery rates were estimated by permuting HLA or CMV assignments 20 times. In a later analysis, co-occurring TCRs were grouped using DBSCAN, and TCRdist sequence similarity was added for clustering within HLA-allele-positive subsets. Repertoires with fewer than 30,000 or more than 120,000 public chains were left out of co-occurrence clustering, as were five repertoires with anomalous nucleotide sharing. The source is immuneACCESS, and TCRdb retained only in-frame sequences with V and J called. Part of the clones is not carried over; for the studies checked, unresolved V genes explain less than half of this, and the remainder is unexplained. V and J calls and clone size are copied from that table; D and trimming were computed from the DNA. In all, the sample holds 150,000 to 200,000 clones, and 80% to 85% of those were seen once. The ten top clones hold approximately 1.2% of the sample.

This receptor was obtained from a boy aged 2 to 10 in good health and CMV-seronegative. Sequenced sample: PBMCs. The rearranged chain carries TRBV6-5 and TRBJ2-1; TRBD2 agrees with 12 junctional bases. The bases read TGTGCCAGCAGCGCGACTAGCGGGGGTTACAATGAGCAGTTCTTC. It is translated as CASSATSGGYNEQFF.